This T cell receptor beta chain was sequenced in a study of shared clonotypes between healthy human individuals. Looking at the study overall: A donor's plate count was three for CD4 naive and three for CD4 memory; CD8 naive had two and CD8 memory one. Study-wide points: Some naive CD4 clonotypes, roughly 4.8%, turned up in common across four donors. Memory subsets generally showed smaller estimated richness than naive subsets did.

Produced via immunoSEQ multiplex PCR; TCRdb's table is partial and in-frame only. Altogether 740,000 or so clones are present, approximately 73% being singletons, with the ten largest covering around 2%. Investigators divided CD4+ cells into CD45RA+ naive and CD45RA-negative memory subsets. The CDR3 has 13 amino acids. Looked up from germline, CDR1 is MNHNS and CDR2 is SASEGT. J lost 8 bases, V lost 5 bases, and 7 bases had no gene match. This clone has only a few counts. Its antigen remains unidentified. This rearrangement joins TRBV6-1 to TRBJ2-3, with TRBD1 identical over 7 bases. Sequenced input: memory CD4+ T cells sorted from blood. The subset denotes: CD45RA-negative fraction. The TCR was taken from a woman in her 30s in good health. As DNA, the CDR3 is TGTGCCAGCAGTACGACAGGGATTGGTACGCAGTATTTT. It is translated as CASSTTGIGTQYF.